This T cell receptor (beta chain) was captured in a study of T cell responses to AZD1222 COVID-19 vaccine. Whole-study results and caveats: Females outnumbered males among donors, who were mostly white British; clonal diversity was possibly underestimated. Regions 160-218 and 743-854 dominated among vaccine-associated CD4 TCRs spanning spike. Seropositive at baseline were only six AZD1222 recipients.

Some clones are missing from TCRdb's copy, which holds only in-frame ones; the method was immunoSEQ multiplex PCR. Of fewer than 70,000 clones in the sample, nearly 90% were seen once. To note about this clone: Its antigen is not known.

This sequence originates from an adult who received the AZD1222 COVID-19 vaccine. The input for sequencing was peripheral blood, taken 28 days after the second AZD1222 dose.

The CDR3 sequence: CAIGRPETQYF. The CDR3, as DNA: TGTGCCATTGGGCGGCCGGAGACCCAGTACTTC. This chain joins TRBV10-3 and TRBJ2-5; D is unclear. V lost 9 bases to trimming and J lost 5 bases, with 10 bases between them. From germline, CDR1 is ENHRY and CDR2 SYGVKD. This CDR3 contains 11 residues.